A single TCR beta chain is shown here with its context. The antigen is undetermined. The sample contains more than one DNA sequence encoding this CDR3. This sample was taken from a study of cytomegalovirus exposure and HLA in healthy donors. Study information: In a previous analysis, around 120 million unique TCR beta sequences were found from about 179 million T cells. Study observations and caveats: In a later analysis, at a false discovery rate of 0.05, roughly 17,000 TCR beta sequences matched HLA alleles. Segments of the TCR beta V type were, in most cases, productive about 87% or about 30% of the time in an earlier analysis.

There were likely unrecorded immune exposures, though donors were nominally healthy when sampled. The germline gives CDR1 SGDLS, CDR2 YYNGEE. CDR3 length equals 14 residues. Trimming removed 4 bases from V and 4 bases from J; junction bases left unmatched: 4. PCR used 60 Vbeta primers and 13 Jbeta primers. Sequencing used immunoSEQ multiplex PCR; TCRdb keeps in-frame clones, though not all of them. The profile shows more than 90,000 clones, less than 80% of them singletons. The material sequenced was PBMCs. This sequence originates from a woman aged 45-65 years in good health and CMV-seropositive. This rearrangement joins TRBV9 to TRBJ1-1; 10 bases match TRBD1. CDR3 sequence: CASSTGQGGTEAFF. CDR3 nucleotides: TGTGCCAGCAGCACCGGACAGGGGGGCACTGAAGCTTTCTTT.